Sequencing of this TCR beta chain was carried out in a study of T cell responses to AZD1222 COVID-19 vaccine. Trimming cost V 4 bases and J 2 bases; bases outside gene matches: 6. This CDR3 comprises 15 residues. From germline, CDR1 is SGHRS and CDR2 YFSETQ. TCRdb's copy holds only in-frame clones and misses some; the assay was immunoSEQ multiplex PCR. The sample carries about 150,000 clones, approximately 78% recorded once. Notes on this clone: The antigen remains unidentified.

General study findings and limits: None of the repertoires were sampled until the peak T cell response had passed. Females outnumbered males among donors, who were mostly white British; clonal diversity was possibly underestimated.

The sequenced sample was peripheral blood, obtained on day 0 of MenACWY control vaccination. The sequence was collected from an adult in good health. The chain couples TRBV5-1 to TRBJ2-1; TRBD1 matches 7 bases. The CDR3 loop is CASSGTGEAYNEQFF. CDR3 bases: TGCGCCAGCAGCGGTACAGGGGAAGCCTACAATGAGCAGTTCTTC.